A selection of T cell receptor beta chains follows, all from one sample in a study of shared clonotypes between healthy human individuals. Sequencing was performed with immunoSEQ multiplex PCR; in TCRdb, only in-frame clones are kept and a portion is missing. The sample holds about 2.3 million clones, 85% to 95% seen once. What was sequenced was naive CD4+ T cells from PBMCs. The receptors derive from a man between 18 and 35 years old in good health. Some clones in this sample may be carry-over from other donors' samples. Each CDR3 is given with its conserved first and last residue. D genes are given only for firm matches. Some rows mark clone size as missing; the rest say once, few, many or name a class of expanded clone.

j_gene: TRBJ2-7; abundance: -; v_gene: TRBV27; d_gene: -; CDR3aa: CASSLWPPTPSYEQYF; CDR3nt: TGTGCCAGCAGTTTGTGGCCCCCGACACCCTCCTACGAGCAGTACTTC
j_gene: TRBJ2-1; abundance: -; v_gene: TRBV5-1; d_gene: TRBD2; CDR3aa: CASSLGGGSSYNEQFF; CDR3nt: TGCGCCAGCAGCTTAGGCGGGGGAAGCTCCTACAATGAGCAGTTCTTC
j_gene: TRBJ2-7; abundance: -; v_gene: TRBV5-4; d_gene: TRBD2; CDR3aa: CASSTGGVSYEQYF; CDR3nt: TGTGCCAGCAGCACCGGGGGGGTCTCCTACGAGCAGTACTTC
j_gene: TRBJ2-1; abundance: -; v_gene: TRBV14; d_gene: TRBD2; CDR3aa: CASSHYWLAGGPSSYNEQFF; CDR3nt: TGTGCCAGCAGCCATTATTGGCTAGCGGGAGGGCCGAGCTCCTACAATGAGCAGTTCTTC
j_gene: TRBJ1-3; abundance: -; v_gene: TRBV5-1; d_gene: -; CDR3aa: CASSGISGNTIYF; CDR3nt: TGCGCCAGCAGCGGGATCTCTGGAAACACCATATATTTT
j_gene: TRBJ2-1; abundance: -; v_gene: TRBV30; d_gene: TRBD1; CDR3aa: CAWMRDRHYNEQFF; CDR3nt: TGTGCCTGGATGCGGGACAGGCACTACAATGAGCAGTTCTTC
j_gene: TRBJ2-7; abundance: -; v_gene: TRBV5-1; d_gene: TRBD2; CDR3aa: CASSLGGTTTYEQYF; CDR3nt: TGCGCCAGCAGCTTGGGGGGGACTACCACCTACGAGCAGTACTTC
j_gene: TRBJ2-1; abundance: -; v_gene: TRBV28; d_gene: TRBD2; CDR3aa: CASGRAGLERQFF; CDR3nt: TGTGCCAGCGGACGAGCGGGGTTAGAGCGGCAGTTCTTC
j_gene: TRBJ2-7; abundance: -; v_gene: TRBV30; d_gene: -; CDR3aa: CAWSADHLYEQYF; CDR3nt: TGTGCCTGGAGTGCGGACCACCTCTACGAGCAGTACTTC
j_gene: TRBJ2-1; abundance: -; v_gene: TRBV18; d_gene: -; CDR3aa: CASSAFQGYNEQFF; CDR3nt: TGTGCCAGCTCAGCATTCCAGGGATACAATGAGCAGTTCTTC
j_gene: TRBJ2-3; abundance: -; v_gene: TRBV7-3; d_gene: TRBD2; CDR3aa: CASSREPSGAGTDTQYF; CDR3nt: TGTGCCAGCAGCCGCGAACCTAGCGGGGCGGGCACAGATACGCAGTATTTT
j_gene: TRBJ2-6; abundance: -; v_gene: TRBV5-4; d_gene: -; CDR3aa: CASSSAESGANVLTF; CDR3nt: TGTGCCAGCAGCTCTGCGGAGTCTGGGGCCAACGTCCTGACTTTC
j_gene: TRBJ2-7; abundance: -; v_gene: TRBV15; d_gene: -; CDR3aa: CATSRALTVSYEQYF; CDR3nt: TGTGCCACCAGCAGAGCTCTGACAGTCTCCTACGAGCAGTACTTC
j_gene: TRBJ2-6; abundance: -; v_gene: TRBV21-1; d_gene: -; CDR3aa: CASSKYKGRRPGANVLTF; CDR3nt: TGTGCCAGCAGCAAATATAAGGGGCGAAGACCTGGGGCCAACGTCCTGACTTTC
j_gene: TRBJ2-2; abundance: -; v_gene: TRBV18; d_gene: -; CDR3aa: CASSSQGPSAGELFF; CDR3nt: TGTGCCAGCTCATCACAGGGACCGTCGGCCGGGGAGCTGTTTTTT
j_gene: TRBJ1-4; abundance: -; v_gene: TRBV20-1; d_gene: -; CDR3aa: CSASTEEKLFF; CDR3nt: TGCAGTGCTTCAACAGAAGAAAAACTGTTTTTT
j_gene: TRBJ1-4; abundance: -; v_gene: TRBV6-4; d_gene: -; CDR3aa: CASSSEKLFF; CDR3nt: TGTGCCAGCAGCAGTGAAAAACTGTTTTTT
j_gene: TRBJ1-2; abundance: once; v_gene: TRBV28; d_gene: -; CDR3aa: CASSLIGQSYGYTF; CDR3nt: TGTGCCAGCAGTTTAATCGGACAGTCCTATGGCTACACCTTC
j_gene: TRBJ2-3; abundance: -; v_gene: TRBV28; d_gene: TRBD2; CDR3aa: CASSLAGGLPDTQYF; CDR3nt: TGTGCCAGCAGTCTAGCGGGAGGGTTGCCAGATACGCAGTATTTT
j_gene: TRBJ2-1; abundance: -; v_gene: TRBV5-1; d_gene: TRBD2; CDR3aa: CASSLGLAGVREQFF; CDR3nt: TGCGCCAGCAGCCTGGGACTAGCGGGAGTAAGGGAGCAGTTCTTC
j_gene: TRBJ2-4; abundance: -; v_gene: TRBV4-1; d_gene: -; CDR3aa: CASSQAQAGSSAKNIQYF; CDR3nt: TGCGCCAGCAGCCAAGCCCAAGCCGGGTCAAGCGCCAAAAACATTCAGTACTTC
j_gene: TRBJ1-4; abundance: -; v_gene: TRBV6-5; d_gene: TRBD1; CDR3aa: CASSYGTGLKEKLFF; CDR3nt: TGTGCCAGCAGTTACGGGACAGGGTTAAAAGAAAAACTGTTTTTT
j_gene: TRBJ1-1; abundance: -; v_gene: TRBV4-1; d_gene: -; CDR3aa: CASSQVGVLAFF; CDR3nt: TGCGCCAGCAGCCAAGTGGGGGTTTTGGCTTTCTTT
j_gene: TRBJ2-1; abundance: -; v_gene: TRBV28; d_gene: TRBD2; CDR3aa: CASTSTSGAKNEQFF; CDR3nt: TGTGCCAGCACCTCGACCAGCGGGGCTAAGAATGAGCAGTTCTTC
j_gene: TRBJ2-3; abundance: -; v_gene: TRBV9; d_gene: TRBD2; CDR3aa: CASSKTSGYTDTQYF; CDR3nt: TGTGCCAGCAGCAAGACTAGCGGATACACAGATACGCAGTATTTT
j_gene: TRBJ1-3; abundance: -; v_gene: TRBV28; d_gene: -; CDR3aa: CASSRPGVSSGNTIYF; CDR3nt: TGTGCCAGCAGTCGTCCGGGCGTTAGCTCTGGAAACACCATATATTTT
j_gene: TRBJ2-3; abundance: -; v_gene: TRBV5-4; d_gene: -; CDR3aa: CASGRPLSPSTQYF; CDR3nt: TGTGCCAGCGGTCGTCCTCTTTCCCCCTCTACGCAGTATTTT
j_gene: TRBJ2-7; abundance: -; v_gene: TRBV11-1; d_gene: TRBD1; CDR3aa: CASSFGQGSSYEQYF; CDR3nt: TGTGCCAGCAGCTTCGGACAGGGAAGCTCCTACGAGCAGTACTTC
j_gene: TRBJ2-7; abundance: -; v_gene: TRBV29-1; d_gene: -; CDR3aa: CSAGRGMDEQYF; CDR3nt: TGCAGCGCCGGCCGAGGAATGGACGAGCAGTACTTC
j_gene: TRBJ1-1; abundance: -; v_gene: TRBV19; d_gene: -; CDR3aa: CASSRQFEAFF; CDR3nt: TGTGCCAGTAGTCGGCAGTTTGAAGCTTTCTTT
j_gene: TRBJ2-6; abundance: -; v_gene: TRBV5-1; d_gene: -; CDR3aa: CASSLGFTGANVLTF; CDR3nt: TGCGCCAGCAGCTTGGGGTTTACTGGGGCCAACGTCCTGACTTTC
j_gene: TRBJ2-1; abundance: -; v_gene: TRBV7-3; d_gene: -; CDR3aa: CASSPGTALNNEQFF; CDR3nt: TGTGCCAGCAGCCCTGGGACTGCCTTAAACAATGAGCAGTTCTTC
j_gene: TRBJ1-4; abundance: -; v_gene: TRBV28; d_gene: -; CDR3aa: CASAPPITTNEKLFF; CDR3nt: TGTGCCAGCGCACCCCCCATAACAACTAATGAAAAACTGTTTTTT
j_gene: TRBJ2-7; abundance: -; v_gene: TRBV7-9; d_gene: -; CDR3aa: CASSSAYEQYF; CDR3nt: TGTGCCAGCAGCTCCGCATACGAGCAGTACTTC
j_gene: TRBJ2-1; abundance: -; v_gene: TRBV28; d_gene: TRBD1; CDR3aa: CASSPQGGYNEQFF; CDR3nt: TGTGCCAGCAGTCCACAGGGGGGTTACAATGAGCAGTTCTTC
j_gene: TRBJ2-1; abundance: -; v_gene: TRBV15; d_gene: -; CDR3aa: CATSSRAPGTNEQFF; CDR3nt: TGTGCCACCAGCTCCAGGGCACCGGGCACCAATGAGCAGTTCTTC
j_gene: TRBJ2-3; abundance: -; v_gene: TRBV4-2; d_gene: TRBD2; CDR3aa: CASSQDPAGGRRDTQYF; CDR3nt: TGTGCCAGCAGCCAGGACCCGGCGGGAGGGCGCAGAGATACGCAGTATTTT
j_gene: TRBJ2-1; abundance: -; v_gene: TRBV4-1; d_gene: -; CDR3aa: CASSQGTSSSYNEQFF; CDR3nt: TGCGCCAGCAGCCAGGGTACTAGCAGTTCCTACAATGAGCAGTTCTTC
j_gene: TRBJ2-1; abundance: -; v_gene: TRBV5-1; d_gene: -; CDR3aa: CASSSVGAPGNEQFF; CDR3nt: TGCGCCAGCAGCTCTGTGGGAGCCCCTGGCAATGAGCAGTTCTTC
j_gene: TRBJ1-5; abundance: -; v_gene: TRBV5-8; d_gene: TRBD1; CDR3aa: CASSLRGQGPDQPQHF; CDR3nt: TGTGCCAGCAGCTTGAGGGGACAGGGGCCTGATCAGCCCCAGCATTTT
j_gene: TRBJ2-7; abundance: -; v_gene: TRBV18; d_gene: TRBD2; CDR3aa: CASSGILAGSYEQYF; CDR3nt: TGTGCCAGCTCCGGAATACTAGCGGGCTCCTACGAGCAGTACTTC
j_gene: TRBJ2-7; abundance: -; v_gene: TRBV19; d_gene: -; CDR3aa: CASSHRDEQYF; CDR3nt: TGTGCCAGTAGTCACAGGGACGAGCAGTACTTC
j_gene: TRBJ1-1; abundance: once; v_gene: TRBV6-5; d_gene: TRBD1; CDR3aa: CASSSTGANTEAFF; CDR3nt: TGTGCCAGCAGTTCGACAGGGGCGAACACTGAAGCTTTCTTT
j_gene: TRBJ2-1; abundance: -; v_gene: TRBV11-3; d_gene: TRBD1; CDR3aa: CASSFGTAYNEQFF; CDR3nt: TGTGCCAGCAGCTTTGGGACAGCTTACAATGAGCAGTTCTTC
j_gene: TRBJ2-7; abundance: -; v_gene: TRBV6-5; d_gene: TRBD2; CDR3aa: CASSRGLAAVYEQYF; CDR3nt: TGTGCCAGCAGCAGAGGACTAGCGGCAGTCTACGAGCAGTACTTC
j_gene: TRBJ2-3; abundance: once; v_gene: TRBV11-2; d_gene: -; CDR3aa: CASSSSRDTQYF; CDR3nt: TGTGCCAGCAGCTCCAGCAGGGATACGCAGTATTTT
j_gene: TRBJ2-1; abundance: -; v_gene: TRBV28; d_gene: -; CDR3aa: CASSLKVDEQFF; CDR3nt: TGTGCCAGCAGTTTAAAGGTCGATGAGCAGTTCTTC
j_gene: TRBJ2-1; abundance: -; v_gene: TRBV5-1; d_gene: TRBD2; CDR3aa: CASSPTSGYNEQFF; CDR3nt: TGCGCCAGCAGCCCGACTAGCGGGTACAATGAGCAGTTCTTC
j_gene: TRBJ2-3; abundance: -; v_gene: TRBV30; d_gene: TRBD2; CDR3aa: CAWSVRTSGSSGSDTQYF; CDR3nt: TGTGCCTGGAGTGTCCGGACTAGCGGGAGCTCCGGTTCAGATACGCAGTATTTT
j_gene: TRBJ2-7; abundance: -; v_gene: TRBV2; d_gene: -; CDR3aa: CASTQTGSSYEQYF; CDR3nt: TGTGCCAGCACCCAGACGGGAAGCTCCTACGAGCAGTACTTC
j_gene: TRBJ2-1; abundance: -; v_gene: TRBV5-1; d_gene: -; CDR3aa: CASSRQDAGTHSYNEQFF; CDR3nt: TGCGCCAGCAGCAGGCAAGATGCCGGGACACACTCCTACAATGAGCAGTTCTTC
j_gene: TRBJ1-3; abundance: once; v_gene: TRBV4-1; d_gene: -; CDR3aa: CASSQEVPSGNTIYF; CDR3nt: TGCGCCAGCAGCCAAGAAGTTCCCTCTGGAAACACCATATATTTT
j_gene: TRBJ2-5; abundance: -; v_gene: TRBV4-2; d_gene: -; CDR3aa: CASSPELAYQETQYF; CDR3nt: TGTGCCAGCAGCCCGGAGCTGGCGTACCAAGAGACCCAGTACTTC
j_gene: TRBJ1-1; abundance: -; v_gene: TRBV29-1; d_gene: -; CDR3aa: CSARDFEAFF; CDR3nt: TGCAGCGCCCGGGACTTCGAAGCTTTCTTT